This T cell receptor (beta chain) was sequenced during a study of shared clonotypes between healthy human individuals. For the study at large: CD4 naive and memory got three plates each, CD8 naive two, CD8 memory one.

Sequencing was performed with immunoSEQ multiplex PCR; in TCRdb, only in-frame clones are kept and a portion is missing. The sample shows approximately 2,000,000 clones, 80% to 95% of them seen only once. CD45RO-negative, CCR7-positively selected cells formed the naive CD8 fraction, excluding terminally differentiated effector memory CD45RA+ cells. Everyone who donated was a Caucasian adult who lived in Nashville, Tennessee. On this clone: Its antigen remains unknown.

The germline CDR1 and CDR2 sequences are SGHVS and FNYEAQ. CDR3 length equals 15 residues. V shed 1 base and J shed 2 bases, with 8 bases lying between them. Study results and limitations: Shared clonotypes across all four donors exceeded non-shared ones in generation probability. Sorted-subset sequencing, rarefaction showed, was incomplete despite large depth.

The sequence was collected from a man aged 18 to 30 in good health. Some clones in this sample may be carry-over from other donors' samples. The source material was naive CD8+ T cells from PBMCs. The chain has TRBV7-6 and TRBJ2-2; no firm D call. For the CDR3, the DNA is TGTGCCAGCAGCTTAGAGGGCCGTAACACCGGGGAGCTGTTTTTT. It specifies CASSLEGRNTGELFF.